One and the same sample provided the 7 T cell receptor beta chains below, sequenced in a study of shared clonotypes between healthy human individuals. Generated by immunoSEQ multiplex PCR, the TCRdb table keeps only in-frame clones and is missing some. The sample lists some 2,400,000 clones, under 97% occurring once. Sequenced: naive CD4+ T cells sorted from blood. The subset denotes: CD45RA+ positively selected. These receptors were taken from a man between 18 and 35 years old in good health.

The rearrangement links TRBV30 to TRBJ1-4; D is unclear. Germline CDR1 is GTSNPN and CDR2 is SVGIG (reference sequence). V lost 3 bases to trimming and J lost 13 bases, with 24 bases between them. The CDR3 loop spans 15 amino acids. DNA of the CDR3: TGTGCCTGGAGGGAAAAGGACCTTAAACCCAAAGGACTGTTTTTT. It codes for CAWREKDLKPKGLFF.

CDR3 in DNA: TGCGCCAGCAGCTCCGGCACATTGGGTGAAAAACTGTTTTTT. It codes for CASSSGTLGEKLFF. V and J are TRBV5-1 and TRBJ1-4; D unclear. Trimming took 3 bases from V and 7 from J, leaving 13 bases between them. The V gene's germline CDR1 is SGHRS and CDR2 YFSETQ. CDR3 size: 14 residues.

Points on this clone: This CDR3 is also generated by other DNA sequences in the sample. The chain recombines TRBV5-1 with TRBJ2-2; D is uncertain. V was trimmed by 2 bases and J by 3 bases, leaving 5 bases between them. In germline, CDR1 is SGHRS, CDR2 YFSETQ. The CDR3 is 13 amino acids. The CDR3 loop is CASSLGDTGELFF. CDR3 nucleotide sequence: TGCGCCAGCAGCTTAGGAGACACCGGGGAGCTGTTTTTT.

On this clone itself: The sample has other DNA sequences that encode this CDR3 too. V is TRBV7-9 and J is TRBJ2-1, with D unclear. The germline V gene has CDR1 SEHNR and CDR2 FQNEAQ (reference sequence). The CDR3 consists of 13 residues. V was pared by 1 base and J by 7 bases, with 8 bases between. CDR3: CASSLGGGNEQFF. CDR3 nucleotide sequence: TGTGCCAGCAGCTTAGGGGGTGGAAATGAGCAGTTCTTC.

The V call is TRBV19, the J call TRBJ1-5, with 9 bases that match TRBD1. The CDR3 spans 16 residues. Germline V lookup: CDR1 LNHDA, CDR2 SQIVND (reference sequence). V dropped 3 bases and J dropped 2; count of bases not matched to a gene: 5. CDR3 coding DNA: TGTGCCAGTAGTATGGGACAGGGCCTAGGCAATCAGCCCCAGCATTTT. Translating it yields CASSMGQGLGNQPQHF.

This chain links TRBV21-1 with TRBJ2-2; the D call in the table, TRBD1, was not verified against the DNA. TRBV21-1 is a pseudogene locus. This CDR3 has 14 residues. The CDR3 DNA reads TGTGCCAGCAAGGAATTGGACAGGGCCGGGGAGCTGTTTTTT. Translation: CASKELDRAGELFF.

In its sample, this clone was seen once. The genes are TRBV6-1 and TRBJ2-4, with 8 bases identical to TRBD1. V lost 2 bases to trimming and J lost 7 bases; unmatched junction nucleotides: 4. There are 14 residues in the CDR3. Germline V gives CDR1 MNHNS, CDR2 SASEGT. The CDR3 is CASSESGGGNIQYF. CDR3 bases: TGTGCCAGCAGTGAATCAGGGGGCGGGAACATTCAGTACTTC.